This T cell receptor beta chain originates from a study of vaccination effects on CD4 cells after COVID-19. Germline CDR1 MNHEY, CDR2 SVGEGT. Trimming cost V 8 bases and J 0 bases, with 19 bases left between them. The length of the CDR3 is 16 residues. Viral peptide pools were used in the ViraFEST assay to expand antigen-specific CD4+ T cells, and sequencing came afterward. Isolation of CD4+ T cells took place after nine to ten days of culture. Vaccination of participants consisted of two doses of either the BNT162b2 or mRNA-1273 vaccine. Fresh IL-2-containing medium replaced half the medium on days 3 and 7. TCRdb's copy holds only in-frame clones and misses some; the assay was immunoSEQ multiplex PCR. The sample consists of fewer than 90,000 clones, around 77% of them appearing once. A word on this clone: As yet, its antigen is unknown.

Findings of the study overall: Just 1 of 255 vaccine-induced clones in healthy recipients was cross-reactive. Clones that were induced by infection or by vaccine showed marked contraction late after vaccination.

This material consisted of CD4+ T cells from PBMCs cultured with HCoV-OC43 spike peptides, taken after COVID-19 vaccination. Subset in this sample: HCoV-OC43 spike overlapping peptide pool stimulation. The chain carries TRBV6-2 or TRBV6-3 and TRBJ1-1; possibly TRBD1 for D (5 bases). The sequence derives from a human donor who received a COVID-19 vaccine. DNA of the CDR3: TGTGCCAGCGGATACTCACAAGGGACGTTGAACACTGAAGCTTTCTTT. Amino acids: CASGYSQGTLNTEAFF.